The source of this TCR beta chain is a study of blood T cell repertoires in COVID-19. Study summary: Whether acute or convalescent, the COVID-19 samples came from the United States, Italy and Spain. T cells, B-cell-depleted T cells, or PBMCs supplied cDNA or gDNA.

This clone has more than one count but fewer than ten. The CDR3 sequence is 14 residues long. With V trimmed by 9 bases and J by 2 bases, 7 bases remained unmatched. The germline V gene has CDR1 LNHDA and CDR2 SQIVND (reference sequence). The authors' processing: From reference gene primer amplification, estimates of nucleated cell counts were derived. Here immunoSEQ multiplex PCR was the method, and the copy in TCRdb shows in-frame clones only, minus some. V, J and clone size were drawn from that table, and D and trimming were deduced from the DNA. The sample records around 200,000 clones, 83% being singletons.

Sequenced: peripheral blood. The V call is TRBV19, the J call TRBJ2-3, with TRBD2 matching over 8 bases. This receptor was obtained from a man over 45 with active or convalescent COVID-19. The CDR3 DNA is TGTGCCAGCGGGCCGGGGGGGGCCACAGATACGCAGTATTTT. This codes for CASGPGGATDTQYF.